A single sample is the source of the 18 T cell receptor beta chains below, sequenced in a study of Ad26.COV2.S vaccination and SARS-CoV-2 variants. The assay was immunoSEQ multiplex PCR, and TCRdb's table has in-frame clones only and misses some. The sample includes under 550,000 clones, more than 80% of them seen just once. The sample's treatment: around 19 received Ad26.COV2.S at low or high dose, single or two shots; 5 received placebo; per-sample allocation not given. Collection of samples fell on day 63 after the first vaccine or placebo injection. Sequenced here: peripheral blood, sampled in a trial of Ad26.COV2.S vaccine versus placebo. Receptors originate from a person between 18 and 65 years old who received the Ad26.COV2.S COVID-19 vaccine or a placebo.

This rearrangement joins TRBV27 to TRBJ1-1; D call uncertain. Germline V gene lookup returns CDR1 MNHEY and CDR2 SMNVEV (reference sequence). Between the trimmed V and J ends, which lost 4 bases and 11 bases, there was a span of 23 bases. CDR3 length equals 15 residues. In nucleotides, the CDR3 is TGTGCCAGCAGTTCCGCCCGGGCACTGGCAAACCTGGCTTTCTTT. Translation: CASSSARALANLAFF.

The chain employs TRBV19 and TRBJ2-5, with D unclear. Looked up from germline, CDR1 is LNHDA and CDR2 is SQIVND (reference sequence). Trimming cost V 4 bases and J 3 bases, with 12 bases left between them. This CDR3 is built from 14 residues. In nucleotides, the CDR3 is TGTGCCAGTAGTACTTGGACGGATGAAGAGACCCAGTACTTC. Its translation is CASSTWTDEETQYF.

The J gene is TRBJ2-2, the V gene TRBV2; 7 bases map to TRBD2. Trimming removed 4 bases from V and 5 bases from J; junction bases left unmatched: 4. Germline CDR1 SNHLY, CDR2 FYNNEI. This CDR3 is 14 amino acids long. This chain's CDR3 is CASSAGLRTGELFF. The DNA for the CDR3 is TGTGCCAGCAGTGCGGGACTACGGACCGGGGAGCTGTTTTTT.

This clone was seen a handful of times. The chain joins TRBV18 to TRBJ2-2; D is ambiguous. Germline V gene lookup returns CDR1 KGHSH and CDR2 LQKENI. Trimming cost V 1 base and J 0 bases, with 6 bases left between them. The CDR3 spans 15 residues. CDR3 DNA sequence: TGTGCCAGCTCACCACTTAGGGCGAACACCGGGGAGCTGTTTTTT. It specifies CASSPLRANTGELFF. Full variable domain (outside the CDR3, taken from reference TRBV18 and TRBJ2-2): NAGVMQNPRHLVRRRGQEARLRCSPMKGHSHVYWYRQLPEEGLKFMVYLQKENIIDESGMPKERFSAEFPKEGPSILRIQQVVRGDSAAYFCASSPLRANTGELFFGEGSRLTVL.

In this sample, this clone turned up once. This chain connects TRBV6-1 to TRBJ1-2, with a weak D call TRBD1 (6 bases). The CDR3 consists of 14 residues. Germline CDR1 and CDR2: MNHNS and SASEGT. The V and J ends lost 3 bases and 6 bases respectively, with 14 bases between them. CDR3: CASSDPTGVDGYTF. The CDR3 DNA sequence: TGTGCCAGCAGTGATCCGACAGGCGTAGATGGCTACACCTTC.

The chain links TRBV3-1 (or the pseudogene TRBV3-2) to TRBJ1-2; the D is unclear. The CDR3 length is 14 residues. Per germline, CDR1 LGHDT and CDR2 YNNKEL (reference sequence). V was shortened by 3 bases and J by 0 bases, with 8 bases between the two germline ends. CDR3 in amino acids: CASSHSGANYGYTF. In nucleotides, the CDR3 is TGTGCCAGCAGCCATAGTGGGGCTAACTATGGCTACACCTTC.

This sequence joins TRBV27 and TRBJ2-7; D uncertain. V lost 4 bases, J lost 2 bases, and 9 bases lay in between. CDR3 size: 13 residues. Germline V gene data show CDR1 as MNHEY and CDR2 as SMNVEV (reference sequence). CDR3: CASSSGGPYEQYF. CDR3 nucleotides: TGTGCCAGCAGTTCAGGCGGACCCTACGAGCAGTACTTC.

J is TRBJ1-6 and V is TRBV5-6; weak D call: TRBD1 (5 bases). Per the germline V gene, CDR1 is SGHDT and CDR2 is YYEEEE. V was shortened by 5 bases and J by 8 bases, with 17 bases between the two germline ends. The CDR3 totals 15 residues. The CDR3 DNA follows: TGTGCCAGCAGGGGGGGACCGGGAATCGATTCACCCCTCCACTTT. Its translation is CASRGGPGIDSPLHF.

This chain uses TRBV5-1 with TRBJ2-1, with 9 bases that match TRBD1. The V gene end was trimmed by 4 bases and the J gene end by 8 bases; junction bases not matched to a gene: 7. Germline V gene lookup returns CDR1 SGHRS and CDR2 YFSETQ. CDR3 length equals 14 residues. Here the CDR3 reads CASSRGTGFDEQFF. Written as DNA, the CDR3 is TGCGCCAGCAGCCGCGGGACAGGGTTCGATGAGCAGTTCTTC.

The rearrangement uses TRBV6-2 or TRBV6-3 and TRBJ1-1; D gene uncertain. In germline, CDR1 is MNHEY, CDR2 SVGEGT. The CDR3 contains 14 residues. Between the trimmed V and J ends, which lost 2 bases and 3 bases, there was a span of 10 bases. CDR3 sequence reads: CASSYPAEYTEAFF. The CDR3 region has the DNA TGTGCCAGCAGTTACCCTGCCGAGTACACTGAAGCTTTCTTT.

The chain uses TRBV3-1 (or the pseudogene TRBV3-2) and TRBJ2-7; a weak D match, TRBD2 (6 bases). The ends were cut back, 4 bases at V and 0 bases at J, with 10 bases in the middle. CDR3 length: 14 amino acids. CDR1 and CDR2 from the germline V gene are LGHDT and YNNKEL (reference sequence). This CDR3 is CASSPSASSYEQYF. The CDR3 nucleotides are TGTGCCAGCAGCCCTAGCGCGAGCTCCTACGAGCAGTACTTC.

V and J are TRBV4-3 and TRBJ2-2; D is uncertain. The CDR3 is made up of 16 amino acids. V shed 0 bases and J shed 1 base, with 9 bases lying between them. Germline V lookup: CDR1 LGHNA, CDR2 YSLEER. This CDR3 reads CASSQDFLRNTGELFF. CDR3 sequence (DNA): TGCGCCAGCAGCCAAGATTTCTTGAGGAACACCGGGGAGCTGTTTTTT.

The chain employs TRBV5-1 and TRBJ2-1; D possibly uses TRBD1 or TRBD2 (5 bases each). This CDR3 contains 15 residues. Per germline, CDR1 SGHRS and CDR2 YFSETQ. Trimming took off 2 bases at V and 0 bases at J, with 9 bases between the two ends. The CDR3: CASSFSDSSYNEQFF. The CDR3 DNA follows: TGCGCCAGCAGCTTTAGCGACAGCTCCTACAATGAGCAGTTCTTC.

This clone was seen a single time. The rearrangement joins TRBV6-6 to TRBJ1-4; no definite D call. The CDR3 length is 15 residues. V gave up 5 bases and J gave up 7 bases, with 17 bases separating them. Germline V CDR1 and CDR2: MNHNY, SVGAGI (reference sequence). CDR3 protein: CASSTDGKSSEKLFF. The CDR3 region has the DNA TGTGCCAGCAGTACCGACGGCAAGTCAAGTGAAAAACTGTTTTTT.

The chain combines TRBV7-2 with TRBJ2-7; either TRBD1 or TRBD2 may fit D (5 bases each). The germline gives CDR1 SGHTA, CDR2 FQGNSA. CDR3 length: 15 amino acids. V was clipped by 4 bases and J by 4 bases, with 17 bases between them. The CDR3 DNA follows: TGTGCCAGCAGCTCGGCCGAGGGGCTCTATTACGAGCAGTACTTC. This gives the protein CASSSAEGLYYEQYF.

The gene calls are TRBV6-5 and TRBJ2-2; 11 bases fit TRBD2. The germline CDR1 and CDR2 sequences are MNHEY and SVGAGI. The CDR3 totals 14 residues. Trimming removed 10 bases from V and 2 bases from J; junction bases left unmatched: 3. CDR3 DNA sequence: TGTGCCACCCGACTAGCGGGAAACACCGGGGAGCTGTTTTTT. Protein sequence: CATRLAGNTGELFF.

The V call is TRBV19, the J call TRBJ1-6, with a possible D match to TRBD1 (6 bases). CDR1 is LNHDA, CDR2 SQIVND, per germline (reference sequence). This CDR3 is built from 15 residues. Deletions cut 5 bases from V and 6 bases from J, with 14 bases between. CDR3 DNA sequence: TGTGCCAGTAGTGAGCGGCCACAGGGTAATTCACCCCTCCACTTT. Amino acid sequence: CASSERPQGNSPLHF.

V usage is TRBV5-5 and J usage is TRBJ1-1; D might be TRBD1 (6 bases). The germline gives CDR1 SGHKS, CDR2 YYEKEE (reference sequence). CDR3 length: 14 amino acids. Trimming pared 6 bases from V and 1 base from J, leaving 13 bases between. The CDR3 loop reads CASNLDSWNTEAFF. CDR3 bases: TGTGCCAGCAACCTGGACAGTTGGAACACTGAAGCTTTCTTT.